This TCR beta chain is drawn from a study of T cells and copy number aberrations in small-cell lung cancer. Study-wide findings and caveats: Versus adjacent lung, tumor T-cell richness and clonality were lower; density nonsignificantly.

Sequencing used immunoSEQ multiplex PCR; TCRdb keeps in-frame clones, though not all of them. In the table there are roughly 7,600 clones, approximately 85% of which are singletons. On this clone itself: Its antigen is not known.

Trimming cost V 1 base and J 5 bases, with 14 bases left between them. There are 15 residues in the CDR3. Germline V lookup: CDR1 MDHEN, CDR2 SYDVKM. This rearrangement joins TRBV28 to TRBJ1-1, with D hard to call. This clonotype originated in a woman in her forties or fifties with small cell lung cancer. Sequenced sample: normal tissue next to the tumor. As DNA, the CDR3 is TGTGCCAGCAGTTTATTACAGCACCTGGGGACTGAAGCTTTCTTT. As protein: CASSLLQHLGTEAFF.